This T cell receptor (beta chain) came from a study of follicular helper T cells after annual influenza vaccination. Using immunoSEQ multiplex PCR, the repertoire was profiled, and TCRdb retains in-frame clones only, with some absent. The sample has 9,300 or so clones; roughly 80% are singletons. Stated time point: 2014-2015 season, 7 days after vaccination. The receptor comes from an adult who received the influenza vaccine. The input for sequencing was CXCR5+ CD38- circulating T follicular helper cells from blood, taken 7 days after influenza vaccination. The subset: circulating Tfh, non-naive CD4+CXCR5+PD-1+ (ICOS+CD38+ or ICOS-CD38-).

CDR3 residues: CASSFVQITGRPTDTQYF. The CDR3 DNA reads TGTGCCAGCAGCTTCGTTCAAATCACAGGGAGACCCACAGATACGCAGTATTTT. This rearrangement joins TRBV7-9 to TRBJ2-3; tentative D call: TRBD1 (6 bases). Germline values: CDR1 SEHNR, CDR2 FQNEAQ (reference sequence). V dropped 3 bases and J dropped 2 bases, with 21 bases sitting between them. This CDR3 comprises 18 residues.